Each of the 3 T cell receptor beta chains below was sequenced from the same sample in a study of control samples from healthy donors and cancer patients. Generated by immunoSEQ multiplex PCR, the TCRdb table keeps only in-frame clones and is missing some. This sample has about 58,000 clones, with around 87% found just once. Sequencing was done on a sample of PBMCs. The source is a woman aged 55-69 years with lung cancer.

This clone was counted a few times. The gene calls are TRBV7-6 and TRBJ1-6, with TRBD1 matching 7 bases. The CDR3 is made up of 15 amino acids. The ends lost 1 base at V and 8 bases at J; junction bases unmatched: 5. Germline assignment: CDR1 SGHVS and CDR2 FNYEAQ. CDR3 amino acids: CASSLGGGMDSPLHF. CDR3 DNA sequence: TGTGCCAGCAGCTTAGGAGGGGGCATGGATTCACCCCTCCACTTT. The full variable domain, its missing parts supplied by reference TRBV7-6 and TRBJ1-6, is GAGVSQSPRYKVTKRGQDVALRCDPISGHVSLYWYRQALGQGPEFLTYFNYEAQQDKSGLPNDRFSAERPEGSISTLTIQRTEQRDSAMYRCASSLGGGMDSPLHFGNGTRLTVT.

The chain carries TRBV7-6 and TRBJ2-5; D ambiguous. CDR3 length: 15 amino acids. The V gene's germline CDR1 is SGHVS and CDR2 FNYEAQ. V was clipped by 3 bases and J by 1 base, with 12 bases between them. Here the CDR3 reads CASSFRHGSQETQYF. As DNA, the CDR3 is TGTGCCAGCAGCTTTCGGCACGGCAGCCAAGAGACCCAGTACTTC.

CDR3 residues: CSADSYNEQFF. As DNA, the CDR3 is TGCAGTGCGGACTCCTACAATGAGCAGTTCTTC. The chain joins TRBV20-1 to TRBJ2-1; D remains ambiguous. Germline assignment: CDR1 DFQATT and CDR2 SNEGSKA (reference sequence). Trimming removed 6 bases from V and 0 bases from J, with 3 bases in between. The CDR3 runs to 11 residues.